A selection of T cell receptor beta chains follows, all from one sample in a study of response to subunit inactivated influenza vaccine. TCRdb used MiXCR to reprocess the RT-PCR reads, holding one entry per CDR3 protein. This table has hundreds of thousands of distinct CDR3 sequences, approximately 21% appearing once. The sequencing used PBMCs from blood, collected approximately 20 months after vaccination. The receptors shown here come from a man between 50 and 75 years old who received an inactivated influenza vaccine. Each CDR3 is given with its conserved first and last residue. D genes are given only for firm matches.

V	D	J	CDR3
TRBV20-1	.	TRBJ1-1	CSARDRRGAAEAFF
TRBV7-9	TRBD1	TRBJ2-3	CASSLGQGTGTDTQYF
TRBV5-4	.	TRBJ2-1	CASSSPGESYNEQFF
TRBV29-1	TRBD1	TRBJ1-2	CSVGGTGAPLGYTF
TRBV6-1	TRBD1	TRBJ2-7	CASRLQGAYEQYF
TRBV7-9	.	TRBJ1-1	CASSFPVGEAFF
TRBV5-4	TRBD1	TRBJ2-1	CASSLPTGTGYNEQFF
TRBV14	.	TRBJ2-1	CASSHWGRGSYNEQFF
TRBV7-8	.	TRBJ2-3	CASNRGFMDTQYF
TRBV20-1	.	TRBJ2-2	CSASTQRGNTGELFF
TRBV20-1	.	TRBJ1-1	CSARQEGMNTEAFF
TRBV29-1	.	TRBJ2-7	CSVRGLSTGSYEQYF
TRBV3-1	.	TRBJ1-1	CASSPRGGGKWGTEAFF
TRBV29-1	TRBD2	TRBJ2-3	CSVEGVRGRAPDTQYF
TRBV7-9	.	TRBJ1-4	CASSKPTVLEEKLFF
TRBV29-1	.	TRBJ2-1	CSVGLTSTVEQFF
TRBV4-3	.	TRBJ2-3	CASSQDPVGSLTTDTQYF
TRBV5-1	TRBD2	TRBJ2-3	CASSLLRTSGAVPDTQYF
TRBV19	.	TRBJ1-1	CASSTLPGQGTEAFF
TRBV10-3	TRBD1	TRBJ1-1	CAIRRTGVNTEAFF
TRBV4-1	.	TRBJ1-6	CASSQDWQYNSPLHF
TRBV12-3/TRBV12-4	TRBD2	TRBJ2-1	CASSVLAGAYNEQFF
TRBV6-5	.	TRBJ1-1	CASSSTGVVKNTEAFF
TRBV4-2	TRBD2	TRBJ2-5	CASSQDRTSGRGETQYF
TRBV6-2/TRBV6-3	TRBD1	TRBJ2-2	CASRSGQGSTGELFF
TRBV7-9	TRBD1	TRBJ1-2	CASSSSGTDYGYTF
TRBV20-1	.	TRBJ1-5	CSAIYVSNQPQHF
TRBV4-1	TRBD2	TRBJ2-2	CASSLSASGGFGELFF
TRBV11-2	TRBD2	TRBJ2-1	CASSLGLAVYNEQFF
TRBV18	TRBD2	TRBJ2-7	CASSPLPVTSGSYEQYF
TRBV7-6	TRBD2	TRBJ2-7	CASSPREDYEQYF
TRBV19	.	TRBJ1-2	CASRTGTMGYGYTF
TRBV2	.	TRBJ2-1	CASRIRRAGYNEQFF
TRBV5-4	.	TRBJ2-2	CASSSRGSKNTGELFF
TRBV20-1	TRBD1	TRBJ1-3	CSARLGQGDPGNTIYF
TRBV6-1	.	TRBJ1-4	CASSAGSSTNEKLFF
TRBV5-1	.	TRBJ2-6	CASIGSTYSGANVLTF
TRBV12-3/TRBV12-4	.	TRBJ2-7	CASSLYGAGQYF
TRBV7-9	.	TRBJ2-1	CASSLAAYNEQFF
TRBV7-2	.	TRBJ1-2	CASSLATGKGGGYTF
TRBV12-3/TRBV12-4	.	TRBJ1-1	CASKRSTGYEAFF
TRBV2	.	TRBJ1-4	CASSPELVELFF
TRBV12-3/TRBV12-4	.	TRBJ1-1	CASSSTVEAFF
TRBV9	TRBD1	TRBJ2-2	CASSSLIQGARTGELFF
TRBV11-2	TRBD2	TRBJ2-1	CASSRLAGGSRPYNEQFF
TRBV12-3/TRBV12-4	.	TRBJ2-1	CASQSSYNEQFF
TRBV6-2/TRBV6-3	.	TRBJ2-1	CASSGRTSQEQFF
TRBV30	.	TRBJ1-5	CAWSVGTENQPQHF
TRBV20-1	.	TRBJ1-2	CSARTGTYGYTF
TRBV29-1	TRBD1	TRBJ1-4	CSAGDSPNEKLFF
TRBV4-1	.	TRBJ1-1	CASSVTGRLAEAFF
TRBV7-4	TRBD1	TRBJ1-5	CASSAGTGDFLSNQPQHF
TRBV4-2	.	TRBJ2-6	CASSPGRSGANVLTF
TRBV23-1	TRBD1	TRBJ1-5	CASFVFGTGRGGRNQPQHF
TRBV3-1	.	TRBJ1-2	CASSPTAGGPYGYTF
TRBV24-1	TRBD1	TRBJ2-1	CATSDDRVHEQFF
TRBV6-2/TRBV6-3	.	TRBJ2-7	CASSFGGETYEQYF
TRBV5-8	.	TRBJ2-3	CASSSIVGTYTQYF
TRBV9	.	TRBJ1-1	CASSVTWSAEAFF
TRBV5-1	.	TRBJ2-3	CASGRQSTDTQYF